This record concerns one T cell receptor (beta chain) sequence. Its specificity is not known. These data belong to a study of blood T cells in healthy people across ages. Study-level results: Any conclusive comparison of naive versus antigen-experienced cells was prevented by using unsorted PBMCs. Diversity figures based on one million T cells were deemed too low.

Whenever a sample was processed, at least 7 million PBMCs were isolated. The germline CDR1 and CDR2 sequences are GTSNPN and SVGIG (reference sequence). The CDR3 has 13 amino acids. J gave up 4 bases and V 8 bases, and 7 bases lay outside the gene matches. A J-beta primer mix and a sample-barcoded 5' primer were used in a second PCR of about 7 to 11 cycles. Each cDNA molecule was tagged by a template-switch adaptor with 12 random nucleotides. Each CDR3 protein is one row after TCRdb ran MiXCR on the 5' RACE reads. The sample shows 1 million to 1.2 million distinct CDR3 sequences, 35% to 40% of them seen only once.

This TCR derives from a man younger than 35 in good health. The sample consisted of blood. The chain employs TRBV30 and TRBJ2-1; TRBD1 matches at 8 bases. The CDR3 nucleotides are TGTGCCACGGACAGGGTCGGGTACAATGAGCAGTTCTTC. It is translated as CATDRVGYNEQFF.